This TCR beta chain was obtained from a study of beta chain features in type 1 diabetes. General study findings and limits: A pattern of fewer insertions and more deletions at VDJ junctions was seen in type 1 diabetes patients. The naive, central memory and Treg TCRB repertoires showed an apparent similarity that was greater among patients than among healthy donors.

The study reverse transcribed the entire isolated RNA, so it sequenced expressed TCRB transcripts. Sequenced by immunoSEQ multiplex PCR; TCRdb stores in-frame clones only, minus some. Among 400,000 to 600,000 clones, around 28% were seen once, and the ten largest hold about 0.065%. With regard to this clone: What it binds is unknown. The junction departs from the called germline gene at one end, perhaps through a read error.

CDR1 and CDR2 from the germline V gene are SNHLY and FYNNEI. This CDR3 is 12 amino acids long. Sequencing was done on a sample of naive CD4+ T cells from blood. The chain employs TRBV2 and TRBJ1-3, with D perhaps matching TRBD1 (5 bases). This clonotype was sampled from a man younger than 35 in good health. CDR3 nucleotides: TGTGCCAGCAGTGAACAGGGACCCACTTTGGATTTT. This translates into CASSEQGPTLDF.